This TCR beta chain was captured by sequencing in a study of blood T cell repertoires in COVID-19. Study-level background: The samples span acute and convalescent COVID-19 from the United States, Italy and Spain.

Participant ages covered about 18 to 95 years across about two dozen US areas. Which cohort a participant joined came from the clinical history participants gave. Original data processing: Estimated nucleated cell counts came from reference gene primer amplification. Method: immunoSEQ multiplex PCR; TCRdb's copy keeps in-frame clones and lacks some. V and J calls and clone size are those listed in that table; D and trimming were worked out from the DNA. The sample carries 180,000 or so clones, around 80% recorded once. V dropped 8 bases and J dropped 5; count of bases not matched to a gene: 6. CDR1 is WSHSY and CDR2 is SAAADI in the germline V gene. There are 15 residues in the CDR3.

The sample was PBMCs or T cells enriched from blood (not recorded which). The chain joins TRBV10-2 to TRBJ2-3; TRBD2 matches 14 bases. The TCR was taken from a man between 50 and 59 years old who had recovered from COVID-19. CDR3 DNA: TGCGCCAGCGCGACTAGCGGGGGGGCCGTAGATACGCAGTATTTT. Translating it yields CASATSGGAVDTQYF.